This entry lists 9 T cell receptor beta chains sequenced from one sample in a study of T cells after yellow fever vaccination. TCRdb recomputed calls from the 5' RACE reads with MiXCR, one row per CDR3 protein. The sample has roughly 500,000 distinct CDR3 sequences; under 25% are singletons. Sequenced here: PBMCs, sampled 15 days after the yellow fever booster vaccination. These receptors all come from a man aged 30 to 39 who received the YFV17D yellow fever vaccine.

This clonotype was observed a single time. The rearrangement links TRBV30 to TRBJ2-2; D tentatively fits TRBD1 or TRBD2 (7 bases each). The CDR3 spans 14 residues. Trimming took off 3 bases at V and 4 bases at J, with 12 bases between the two ends. CDR1 is GTSNPN, CDR2 SVGIG, per germline (reference sequence). This chain's CDR3 is CAWRPGGGTGELFF. Here the CDR3 DNA reads TGTGCCTGGAGGCCAGGGGGGGGCACCGGGGAGCTGTTTTTT.

This clonotype has a single count. V is TRBV7-2 and J is TRBJ2-3, with D uncertain. V lost 4 bases and J 2 bases, leaving 10 bases between the germline ends. The CDR3 runs 14 residues. Germline CDR1 reads SGHTA; CDR2 reads FQGNSA. DNA of the CDR3: TGTGCCAGCAGCTCCACAGCGTTCACAGATACGCAGTATTTT. Protein product: CASSSTAFTDTQYF. The full variable domain, with the rest looked up from reference TRBV7-2 and TRBJ2-3, is GAGVSQSPSNKVTEKGKDVELRCDPISGHTALYWYRQSLGQGLEFLIYFQGNSAPDKSGLPSDRFSAERTGGSVSTLTIQRTQQEDSAVYLCASSSTAFTDTQYFGPGTRLTVL.

This chain uses TRBV9 with TRBJ2-5, with D perhaps matching TRBD1 (6 bases). Germline-derived CDR1 and CDR2 are SGDLS and YYNGEE. The V gene lost 0 bases and the J gene lost 5 bases, with 20 bases spanning the gap. The length of the CDR3 is 17 residues. This CDR3 reads CASSVGKTSGALETQYF. As DNA, the CDR3 is TGTGCCAGCAGCGTAGGGAAAACCTCAGGGGCCTTGGAGACCCAGTACTTC.

This CDR3 reads CASSEDRQETQYF. The CDR3 DNA reads as TGTGCCAGCAGTGAAGATCGGCAAGAGACCCAGTACTTC. V is TRBV6-1 and J is TRBJ2-5; D is ambiguous. The CDR3 is 13 amino acids. V was shortened by 1 base and J by 2 bases, with 5 bases between the two germline ends. CDR1 is MNHNS, CDR2 SASEGT, per germline.

The genes are TRBV14 and TRBJ1-3; D is ambiguous. CDR3 length: 15 residues. The germline gives CDR1 SGHDN, CDR2 FVKESK. V lost 3 bases and J 2 bases, leaving 11 bases between the germline ends. DNA of the CDR3: TGTGCCAGCAGCCAGGATTCAACAACTGGAAACACCATATATTTT. Translated, it gives CASSQDSTTGNTIYF.

Worth noting for this clonotype: At one end the junction does not follow the germline gene, possibly because of a read error. The rearrangement links TRBV3-1 to TRBJ2-7; 7 nucleotides agree with TRBD1. Germline CDR1 reads LGHDT; CDR2 reads YNNKEL (reference sequence). The CDR3 spans 15 residues. DNA for the CDR3: TGTGCCAGCAGCCTCGGGACAGCAGGTGCCTACGGGCAGTACTTC. Translating gives CASSLGTAGAYGQYF.

This clonotype was seen a handful of times. The chain has TRBV7-2 and TRBJ1-4; D is unresolved. CDR3 length: 13 amino acids. V was trimmed by 0 bases and J by 7 bases, leaving 6 bases between them. CDR1 is SGHTA and CDR2 is FQGNSA in the germline V gene. CDR3 coding DNA: TGTGCCAGCAGCTTAGCGCGTAGTGAAAAACTGTTTTTT. Amino acid sequence: CASSLARSEKLFF.

This chain uses TRBV5-1 with TRBJ2-7, with D perhaps being TRBD1 or TRBD2 (5 bases each). Per the germline V gene, CDR1 is SGHRS and CDR2 is YFSETQ. V was clipped by 5 bases and J by 4 bases, with 13 bases between them. The CDR3 loop spans 13 amino acids. The CDR3 sequence is CASRRGVEYEQYF. The CDR3 DNA reads TGCGCCAGCAGAAGGGGAGTTGAGTACGAGCAGTACTTC.

A few counts support this clonotype. The chain recombines TRBV3-1 with TRBJ1-3, with D unclear. There are 13 residues in the CDR3. CDR1 LGHDT and CDR2 YNNKEL come from the germline V gene (reference sequence). V lost 6 bases, J lost 4 bases, and 10 bases lay in between. This CDR3 reads CASRLSRGNTIYF. DNA for the CDR3: TGTGCCAGCAGGTTATCGAGGGGAAACACCATATATTTT.